This passage covers 18 T cell receptor beta chains from one sample sequenced in a study of blood T cell repertoires in COVID-19. TCRdb keeps only in-frame clones here, not all; method: immunoSEQ multiplex PCR. The sample includes 160,000 or so clones, around 87% of them seen just once. The material sequenced was PBMCs or T cells enriched from blood (not recorded which). The receptors derive from a woman aged 45-65 years who had recovered from COVID-19.

The chain has TRBV19 and TRBJ2-7; 7 nucleotides align to TRBD1. Unmatched junction bases numbered 9, after V lost 4 bases and J lost 0 bases. The CDR3 length is 16 residues. Germline V gene data show CDR1 as LNHDA and CDR2 as SQIVND (reference sequence). The DNA of the CDR3 is TGTGCCAGTAGTAATCAACCGGGACAGAGCTCCTACGAGCAGTACTTC. This codes for CASSNQPGQSSYEQYF.

The chain joins TRBV6-6 to TRBJ2-7; 10 bases map to TRBD2. This CDR3 region has 13 residues. Germline CDR1 and CDR2: MNHNY and SVGAGI (reference sequence). V was clipped by 5 bases and J by 4 bases; unmatched bases: 2. The CDR3 coding sequence is TGTGCCAGCAGTCCTAGCGGGGGTTACGAGCAGTACTTC. Its protein is CASSPSGGYEQYF.

Ten or more counts support this clone. In DNA form, the CDR3 reads TGTGCCAGCAGTACCCGGACAGCCTACGAGCAGTACTTC. Its protein is CASSTRTAYEQYF. The genes are TRBV27 and TRBJ2-7, with a possible D match to TRBD1 (6 bases). The CDR3 has 13 amino acids. Trimming stripped 5 bases from V and 2 bases from J, with 10 bases between. Germline V lookup: CDR1 MNHEY, CDR2 SMNVEV (reference sequence).

The V call is TRBV6-1, the J call TRBJ2-2; TRBD2 aligns across 7 bases. CDR1 MNHNS and CDR2 SASEGT come from the germline V gene. The CDR3 has 17 residues. V lost 2 bases and J lost 0; bases outside the gene matches: 6. This CDR3 is CASSEFVGGSNTGELFF. DNA of the CDR3: TGTGCCAGCAGTGAATTTGTGGGGGGGTCGAACACCGGGGAGCTGTTTTTT.

This chain uses TRBV5-1 with TRBJ1-3, with 12 bases fitting TRBD1. The CDR3 runs 17 residues. The germline gives CDR1 SGHRS, CDR2 YFSETQ. The trim removed 2 bases at V and 4 bases at J, leaving 7 bases unmatched. CDR3: CASSFTSGQGAGNTIYF. The CDR3 DNA reads as TGCGCCAGCAGCTTCACGTCGGGACAGGGGGCGGGAAACACCATATATTTT.

The chain joins TRBV6-5 to TRBJ1-1, with no clear D. Germline loops: CDR1 MNHEY, CDR2 SVGAGI. This CDR3 spans 14 amino acids. Trimming cost V 2 bases and J 0 bases, with 7 bases left between them. CDR3 nucleotides: TGTGCCAGCAGTTACGCGGGCTTGAACACTGAAGCTTTCTTT. It codes for CASSYAGLNTEAFF.

This sequence joins TRBV19 and TRBJ1-4, with D uncertain. Germline V gene sequence: CDR1 LNHDA, CDR2 SQIVND (reference sequence). V lost 3 bases and J lost 7, with 9 bases in between. CDR3 length: 13 residues. As DNA, the CDR3 is TGTGCCAGTAGTATTTCCCTCCTTGAAAAACTGTTTTTT. Protein product: CASSISLLEKLFF.

The genes are TRBV18 and TRBJ1-1; D is unclear. Between the trimmed V and J ends, which lost 4 bases and 7 bases, there was a span of 16 bases. This CDR3 has 14 amino acids. Germline loops: CDR1 KGHSH, CDR2 LQKENI. The CDR3 DNA reads as TGTGCCAGCTCACAACGGGAGAGACTGGGTGAAGCTTTCTTT. Protein sequence: CASSQRERLGEAFF.

The CDR3 bases are TGTGCCAGCAGTCTACGGGGCGGGACGGGCACCGGGGAGCTGTTTTTT. Translating gives CASSLRGGTGTGELFF. V gene TRBV7-3 combines with J gene TRBJ2-2, with D possibly being TRBD2 (6 bases). CDR1 is SGHTA and CDR2 is FQGTGA in the germline V gene. Between the trimmed V and J ends, which lost 6 bases and 4 bases, there was a span of 18 bases. This CDR3 spans 16 amino acids.

This clone was observed once. The chain joins TRBV9 to TRBJ1-1; TRBD1 aligns across 9 bases. The CDR3 totals 14 residues. Per germline, CDR1 SGDLS and CDR2 YYNGEE. Trimming took 4 bases from V and 1 from J; bases not matched to a gene: 2. The CDR3: CASSPGQGNTEAFF. CDR3 bases: TGTGCCAGCAGCCCGGGACAGGGGAACACTGAAGCTTTCTTT.

The CDR3 protein is CASSFHDRRLGTDTQYF. For the CDR3, the DNA is TGTGCCAGCAGCTTCCACGACAGGAGGTTGGGCACAGATACGCAGTATTTT. The chain links TRBV5-6 to TRBJ2-3; D possibly corresponds to TRBD1 (6 bases). From germline, CDR1 is SGHDT and CDR2 YYEEEE. The CDR3 is 17 residues long. V was pared by 2 bases and J by 1 base, with 17 bases between. Drawing the rest from reference TRBV5-6 and TRBJ2-3, the complete variable domain is DAGVTQSPTHLIKTRGQQVTLRCSPKSGHDTVSWYQQALGQGPQFIFQYYEEEERQRGNFPDRFSGHQFPNYSSELNVNALLLGDSALYLCASSFHDRRLGTDTQYFGPGTRLTVL.

The chain uses TRBV3-1 (or the pseudogene TRBV3-2) and TRBJ1-2, with a possible D match to TRBD1 (6 bases). The CDR3 is made up of 15 amino acids. Germline lookup yields CDR1 LGHDT and CDR2 YNNKEL (reference sequence). Trimming took 5 bases from V and 4 from J, leaving 17 bases between them. The chain's CDR3 is CASSSNPGHVYGYTF. The CDR3 region has the DNA TGTGCCAGCAGCAGCAACCCGGGACATGTCTATGGCTACACCTTC.

The chain has TRBV7-3 and TRBJ2-1; tentatively, D is TRBD2 (5 bases). V was pared by 3 bases and J by 0 bases, with 9 bases between. Germline CDR1 reads SGHTA; CDR2 reads FQGTGA. The CDR3 is made up of 15 amino acids. This CDR3 is CASSFGLSSYNEQFF. CDR3 DNA sequence: TGTGCCAGCAGCTTTGGACTGAGCTCCTACAATGAGCAGTTCTTC.

The J gene is TRBJ2-1, the V gene TRBV9; TRBD2 aligns across 11 bases. Germline lookup yields CDR1 SGDLS and CDR2 YYNGEE. V gave up 5 bases and J gave up 10 bases; unmatched junction bases: 14. CDR3 length: 16 residues. The CDR3: CASSVSGGGRNEEQFF. The CDR3 DNA follows: TGTGCCAGCAGTGTTAGCGGGGGGGGCCGAAATGAGGAGCAGTTCTTC.

The chain is built from TRBV4-3 and TRBJ1-2, with D possibly TRBD1 on 5 matching bases. There are 16 residues in the CDR3. The germline gives CDR1 LGHNA, CDR2 YSLEER. Trimming shortened V by 0 bases and J by 8 bases, and 19 bases separated the two germline ends. DNA of the CDR3: TGCGCCAGCAGCCAAGATCGCAGCAGGGTCGACTCGGGCTACACCTTC. Protein: CASSQDRSRVDSGYTF.

CDR3 sequence reads: CASSLWGGVATDTQYF. Here the CDR3 DNA reads TGTGCCAGCAGCCTATGGGGGGGCGTGGCCACAGATACGCAGTATTTT. This chain uses TRBV27 with TRBJ2-3; TRBD2 is a possible D gene (7 bases). CDR1 is MNHEY and CDR2 is SMNVEV in the germline V gene (reference sequence). The V end lost 6 bases, the J end lost 2 bases, and 18 bases lay between the germline ends. The CDR3 is 16 amino acids.

The rearrangement joins TRBV23-1 to TRBJ1-4; 7 bases agree with TRBD1. TRBV23-1 is designated an ORF whose function remains uncertain. The CDR3 runs to 15 residues. The J segment lost 8 bases and the V segment lost 3 bases, leaving 9 bases of the junction unmatched. The CDR3 sequence is CASSHPQGDHEKLFF. For the CDR3, the DNA is TGCGCCAGCAGTCATCCTCAGGGGGATCACGAAAAACTGTTTTTT.

The chain couples TRBV25-1 to TRBJ1-2; D uncertain. Looked up from germline, CDR1 is MGHDK and CDR2 is SYGVNS. The CDR3 spans 13 residues. V shed 2 bases and J shed 6 bases, with 10 bases lying between them. CDR3 nucleotide sequence: TGTGCCAGCAGTGAACCCCCCGGAGATGGCTACACCTTC. Its translation: CASSEPPGDGYTF.